Below, 20 T cell receptor beta chains from the same sample are listed, as sequenced in a study of cytomegalovirus exposure and HLA in healthy donors. Only in-frame clones appear in the TCRdb table, and some are missing; sequencing was by immunoSEQ multiplex PCR. The table lists more than 300,000 clones, approximately 90% of them singletons, with 0.8% to 0.85% in the top ten. The sequenced sample was PBMCs. The receptors originated from a woman aged 18-35 years in good health and CMV-seronegative.

The rearrangement joins TRBV9 to TRBJ2-2, with D tentatively TRBD1 (6 bases). V was pared by 6 bases and J by 0 bases, with 18 bases between. CDR3 size: 17 residues. CDR1 SGDLS and CDR2 YYNGEE come from the germline V gene. The CDR3 DNA is TGTGCCAGCACCCCAGGGGCGGCAGAAGCGAACACCGGGGAGCTGTTTTTT. Translation: CASTPGAAEANTGELFF.

This chain links TRBV27 with TRBJ1-2, with a possible D match to TRBD1 (5 bases). The V end was cut by 6 bases, the J end by 4 bases, with 15 bases between. The germline V gene encodes CDR1 MNHEY and CDR2 SMNVEV (reference sequence). The CDR3 extends over 14 amino acids. The CDR3: CASRRGLAGYGYTF. The DNA of the CDR3 is TGTGCCAGCAGGCGGGGCCTCGCAGGCTATGGCTACACCTTC.

To note about this clone: The sample carries other DNA sequences with the same CDR3. CDR3 residues: CASSGYRDRYGYTF. In DNA, the CDR3 is TGTGCCAGCAGCGGTTACAGGGACCGCTATGGCTACACCTTC. This rearrangement joins TRBV9 to TRBJ1-2; possibly TRBD1 for D (6 bases). CDR1 is SGDLS and CDR2 is YYNGEE in the germline V gene. V was trimmed by 3 bases and J by 4 bases, leaving 13 bases between them. The CDR3 contains 14 residues.

This clone was picked up one time. The chain joins TRBV7-6 to TRBJ2-1; 9 bases are a match to TRBD1. The V and J ends lost 5 bases and 4 bases, in that order; junction bases with no gene match: 6. Germline loops: CDR1 SGHVS, CDR2 FNYEAQ. This CDR3 comprises 15 residues. The chain's CDR3 is CASSDTGGSYNEQFF. The CDR3 coding sequence is TGTGCCAGCAGCGATACAGGGGGCTCGTACAATGAGCAGTTCTTC.

This clone was picked up a small number of times. The gene calls are TRBV18 and TRBJ2-3; 9 nucleotides match TRBD2. The CDR3 is 13 amino acids. Unmatched junction bases numbered 6, after V lost 10 bases and J lost 4 bases. The germline V gene has CDR1 KGHSH and CDR2 LQKENI. The CDR3 DNA reads as TGTGCCACCGGGACTAGCCCTCCAGATACGCAGTATTTT. Translating it yields CATGTSPPDTQYF.

On this clone: Other DNA sequences of this sample code for an identical CDR3. The chain has TRBV5-1 and TRBJ2-3; 9 bases map to TRBD2. V trimming: 4 bases; J trimming: 0 bases; junction bases outside the gene matches: 6. The CDR3 runs 16 residues. The germline V gene encodes CDR1 SGHRS and CDR2 YFSETQ. The CDR3 nucleotides read TGCGCCAGCAGCCTGAGGGCGGGGGGGAGCACAGATACGCAGTATTTT. Translating it yields CASSLRAGGSTDTQYF. Filled out from reference TRBV5-1 and TRBJ2-3, the complete variable domain reads KAGVTQTPRYLIKTRGQQVTLSCSPISGHRSVSWYQQTPGQGLQFLFEYFSETQRNKGNFPGRFSGRQFSNSRSEMNVSTLELGDSALYLCASSLRAGGSTDTQYFGPGTRLTVL.

This chain connects TRBV28 to TRBJ2-7; D is possibly TRBD2 (6 bases). The CDR3 totals 16 residues. Trimming stripped 3 bases from V and 3 bases from J, with 18 bases between. Germline CDR1 reads MDHEN; CDR2 reads SYDVKM. This CDR3 reads CASSLGGGGKLYEQYF. As DNA, the CDR3 is TGTGCCAGCAGTTTGGGGGGTGGAGGGAAACTCTACGAGCAGTACTTC.

The genes are TRBV29-1 and TRBJ2-1; the match to TRBD1 covers 10 bases. Germline loops: CDR1 SQVTM, CDR2 ANQGSEA. The CDR3 extends over 14 amino acids. V shed 5 bases and J 4 bases; nucleotides not matched to a gene: 5. This CDR3 is CSVKGGQGYNEQFF. CDR3 DNA sequence: TGCAGCGTTAAAGGGGGACAGGGGTACAATGAGCAGTTCTTC.

The chain has TRBV9 and TRBJ2-2; possible D gene TRBD2, 6 bases. This CDR3 is 14 amino acids long. Germline V gives CDR1 SGDLS, CDR2 YYNGEE. The ends were cut back, 3 bases at V and 3 bases at J, with 9 bases in the middle. CDR3 sequence: CASSGGGDTGELFF. The CDR3 region has the DNA TGTGCCAGCAGCGGGGGAGGAGACACCGGGGAGCTGTTTTTT.

The genes are TRBV28 and TRBJ2-2; D perhaps matches TRBD1 (6 bases). V lost 6 bases and J lost 7, with 12 bases in between. Germline CDR1 reads MDHEN; CDR2 reads SYDVKM. The CDR3 totals 13 residues. CDR3 nucleotides: TGTGCCAGCAGGATTACAGGGCTCGGGGAGCTGTTTTTT. It yields the protein CASRITGLGELFF.

Only one count was recorded for this clone. The chain is built from TRBV28 and TRBJ2-1, with a weak D call TRBD2 (5 bases). With 5 bases removed from V and 7 bases from J, the gap between germline ends came to 18 bases. CDR3 length equals 15 residues. The germline V gene encodes CDR1 MDHEN and CDR2 SYDVKM. CDR3 residues: CASSRIAPLRNEQFF. Written as DNA, the CDR3 is TGTGCCAGCAGTAGGATAGCGCCCCTCAGAAATGAGCAGTTCTTC. The full variable domain, completed using reference TRBV28 and TRBJ2-1, is DVKVTQSSRYLVKRTGEKVFLECVQDMDHENMFWYRQDPGLGLRLIYFSYDVKMKEKGDIPEGYSVSREKKERFSLILESASTNQTSMYLCASSRIAPLRNEQFFGPGTRLTVL.

The chain couples TRBV29-1 to TRBJ2-7, with 11 bases aligning to TRBD1. From germline, CDR1 is SQVTM and CDR2 ANQGSEA. Losses at the gene ends were 3 bases for V and 3 bases for J; bases not matched to a gene: 7. There are 15 residues in the CDR3. The chain's CDR3 is CSVDGQGAGDYEQYF. Here the CDR3 DNA reads TGCAGCGTTGATGGACAGGGGGCTGGGGACTACGAGCAGTACTTC.

The chain is built from TRBV6-5 and TRBJ2-1, with TRBD1 matching over 8 bases. The ends lost 0 bases at V and 9 bases at J; junction bases unmatched: 7. The CDR3 totals 15 residues. From germline, CDR1 is MNHEY and CDR2 SVGAGI. This chain's CDR3 is CASSYSRQGAFEQFF. CDR3 coding DNA: TGTGCCAGCAGTTACTCGAGGCAGGGGGCATTTGAGCAGTTCTTC.

The chain employs TRBV28 and TRBJ2-1, with TRBD2 identical over 8 bases. With 3 bases clipped from V and 5 bases from J, the junction kept 12 bases outside the gene matches. This CDR3 is built from 17 residues. Germline V gene lookup returns CDR1 MDHEN and CDR2 SYDVKM. The CDR3 protein is CASSFRLYGGRNNEQFF. CDR3 nucleotide sequence: TGTGCCAGCAGTTTCCGGCTCTATGGCGGGAGGAACAATGAGCAGTTCTTC.

V gene TRBV28 combines with J gene TRBJ2-7; 8 bases map to TRBD1. Germline values: CDR1 MDHEN, CDR2 SYDVKM. The CDR3 is 16 residues long. V shed 6 bases, J shed 6 bases, and the junction held 16 bases outside the gene matches. The CDR3: CASSPFGGTGHLEQYF. CDR3 DNA: TGTGCCAGCAGCCCCTTTGGGGGGACAGGCCACCTCGAGCAGTACTTC.

V is TRBV10-1 and J is TRBJ2-5; 8 bases match TRBD1. CDR3 length: 16 amino acids. The ends lost 2 bases at V and 0 bases at J; junction bases unmatched: 5. Germline assignment: CDR1 WNHNN and CDR2 SYGVQD (reference sequence). This chain's CDR3 is CASSENRGSYQETQYF. CDR3 DNA sequence: TGCGCCAGCAGTGAGAACAGGGGGTCCTACCAAGAGACCCAGTACTTC.

The chain links TRBV27 to TRBJ2-3; the match to TRBD2 covers 12 bases. The trim removed 4 bases at V and 2 bases at J, leaving 4 bases unmatched. CDR1 and CDR2 (germline): MNHEY, SMNVEV (reference sequence). This CDR3 is 16 amino acids long. CDR3 loop: CASSSLAGGPTDTQYF. The CDR3 DNA follows: TGTGCCAGCAGTTCACTAGCGGGAGGCCCCACAGATACGCAGTATTTT.

The chain links TRBV7-6 to TRBJ2-7, with 10 bases fitting TRBD1. V lost 4 bases, J lost 5 bases, and 8 bases stayed unmatched. This CDR3 comprises 15 residues. CDR1 and CDR2 from the germline V gene are SGHVS and FNYEAQ. CDR3 residues: CASSSYAGQGDEQYF. The CDR3 DNA reads TGTGCCAGCAGCTCCTATGCTGGACAGGGGGACGAGCAGTACTTC.

This chain connects TRBV2 to TRBJ1-2, with D unresolved. Between the trimmed V and J ends, which lost 8 bases and 8 bases, there was a span of 12 bases. Germline CDR1 and CDR2: SNHLY and FYNNEI. The CDR3 is 11 amino acids. CDR3 region: CASGGGSGYTF. The CDR3, as DNA: TGTGCCAGCGGTGGAGGTTCCGGCTACACCTTC.

In DNA form, the CDR3 reads TGTGCCATCAGTGACCCCGGGACAGGAGGTTACGAGCAGTACTTC. This gives the protein CAISDPGTGGYEQYF. This chain links TRBV10-3 with TRBJ2-7; 8 nucleotides match TRBD1. Per the germline V gene, CDR1 is ENHRY and CDR2 is SYGVKD. V lost 3 bases and J lost 4; bases outside the gene matches: 8. CDR3 length: 15 amino acids.